One T cell receptor (beta chain) is described in this entry. Its antigen remains unidentified. Possible read error: a much larger clone is one base away. The source of the sample is a study of glioma-infiltrating T cells. Findings of the study overall: Very few CDR3 sequences were shared between tissue and blood. Tissue-blood divergence was below expectation in non-neoplastic patients, above in gliomas.

The iRepertoire nested amplicon-rescue multiplex PCR amplified TCR alpha and beta CDR3s from RNA. TCRdb re-called the multiplex PCR reads with MiXCR, one entry per CDR3 protein. The data show approximately 120,000 distinct CDR3 sequences, with approximately 23% seen just once and about 15% held by the top ten. V was pared by 5 bases and J by 7 bases, with 12 bases of the junction left unmatched. Germline CDR1 SGHRS, CDR2 YFSETQ. CDR3 size: 15 residues. The rearrangement uses TRBV5-1 and TRBJ2-1, with 7 bases aligning to TRBD2. The receptor was derived from a human donor with low-grade glioma or glioblastoma, undergoing nonglioma brain surgery, or in good health (not recorded which). The specimen was glioma tissue, nonneoplastic brain tissue, or PBMCs (not recorded which). The CDR3 DNA reads TGCGCCAGCAGACGTGAGGCGGGAGTCAATAATGAGCAGTTCTTC. This gives the protein CASRREAGVNNEQFF.